This T cell receptor (beta chain) was observed in a study of T cell responses to AZD1222 COVID-19 vaccine. Points on this clone: Its specificity is unknown.

Germline V gene data show CDR1 as LGHDT and CDR2 as YNNKEL (reference sequence). V shed 5 bases and J shed 7 bases, with 18 bases lying between them. The CDR3 extends over 15 amino acids. Overall study findings and caveats: Just six AZD1222 recipients were seropositive at baseline.

Only in-frame clones appear in the TCRdb table, and some are missing; sequencing was by immunoSEQ multiplex PCR. The sample has 80,000 to 100,000 clones, approximately 85% seen once. The sequences come from peripheral blood, collected 28 days after the second AZD1222 dose. The chain uses TRBV3-1 (or the pseudogene TRBV3-2) and TRBJ2-1, with D tentatively TRBD2 (5 bases). The receptor's source is an adult who received the AZD1222 COVID-19 vaccine. The CDR3 nucleotides are TGTGCCAGCAGCTCCGGACTGCAGCAGCGGAATGAGCAGTTCTTC. Translation gives CASSSGLQQRNEQFF.